The 30 T cell receptor beta chains below were found in one sample sequenced in a study of low-dose radiotherapy and immunotherapy resistance in tumors. This sample's time point: after trial treatment. The sample's treatment: LDRT plus nivolumab, ipilimumab, low-dose cyclophosphamide and aspirin (RACIN trial). Gene-specific TRAV and TRBV primers were used for first-strand cDNA, covering alpha and beta chains. A constant-region primer paired with the V-primer adapter amplified TCRs over 20 PCR cycles. TCRdb re-called the reads with MiXCR, one entry per CDR3 protein. The sample consists of 85,000 to 95,000 distinct CDR3 sequences, roughly 19% of them appearing once. This sample comprised PBMCs, obtained after low-dose radiotherapy plus immunotherapy. Receptor source: a female donor with ovarian cancer.

This clonotype was counted at least ten times. The V call is TRBV11-3, the J call TRBJ2-5; the match to TRBD2 covers 9 bases. J gave up 3 bases and V 0 bases, and 8 bases lay outside the gene matches. CDR3 size: 17 residues. Germline values: CDR1 SGHNT, CDR2 YENEEA. The CDR3 DNA sequence: TGTGCCAGCAGCTTAGATCGCTTAGCGGGAGTAGAAGAGACCCAGTACTTC. It translates to CASSLDRLAGVEETQYF.

This clonotype was counted at least ten times. This chain links TRBV20-1 with TRBJ1-3, with 9 bases matching TRBD1. This CDR3 comprises 15 residues. Unmatched junction bases numbered 8, after V lost 3 bases and J lost 5 bases. Germline CDR1 is DFQATT and CDR2 is SNEGSKA (reference sequence). The CDR3 sequence is CSASHRDRARNTIYF. The CDR3 DNA follows: TGCAGTGCTAGTCACCGGGACAGGGCGAGAAACACCATATATTTT.

The V and J genes are TRBV2 and TRBJ1-5; tentative D call: TRBD1 (5 bases). Germline CDR1 is SNHLY and CDR2 is FYNNEI. V gave up 3 bases and J gave up 6 bases, with 15 bases separating them. The CDR3 totals 15 residues. CDR3: CASSEAGPFPQPQHF. CDR3 in DNA: TGTGCCAGCAGTGAGGCAGGGCCTTTTCCTCAGCCCCAGCATTTT.

This clonotype was observed at least ten times. V usage is TRBV20-1 and J usage is TRBJ2-7, with 7 bases lining up with TRBD1. V was clipped by 6 bases and J by 0 bases; unmatched bases: 11. The CDR3 is made up of 15 amino acids. In germline, CDR1 is DFQATT, CDR2 SNEGSKA (reference sequence). DNA of the CDR3: TGCAGTGCCAATATGCCGGGACAGCTCTCCTACGAGCAGTACTTC. It encodes CSANMPGQLSYEQYF.

This clonotype showed up many times. The rearrangement links TRBV7-9 to TRBJ1-4; D gene uncertain. V lost 5 bases, J lost 5 bases, and 9 bases lay in between. This CDR3 region has 13 residues. From germline, CDR1 is SEHNR and CDR2 FQNEAQ (reference sequence). CDR3 DNA: TGTGCCAGCAGCCAGGACCCGAATGAAAAACTGTTTTTT. It codes for CASSQDPNEKLFF.

This clonotype has at least ten counts. The J gene is TRBJ1-6, the V gene TRBV3-1; 8 bases align to TRBD1. Germline trimming cut 1 base from V and 10 bases from J; bases unmatched to any gene: 9. This CDR3 has 16 amino acids. Looked up from germline, CDR1 is LGHDT and CDR2 is YNNKEL (reference sequence). DNA of the CDR3: TGTGCCAGCAGCCAAGGGACAGGGAGGGAAGGCTCACCCCTCCACTTT. Amino acid sequence: CASSQGTGREGSPLHF.

This clonotype has a count of ten or more. The V and J genes are TRBV10-3 and TRBJ2-2, with D perhaps matching TRBD2 (5 bases). Germline assignment: CDR1 ENHRY and CDR2 SYGVKD. This CDR3 has 15 amino acids. V gave up 11 bases and J gave up 1 base, with 17 bases separating them. CDR3 residues: CAVSAGVKNTGELFF. The CDR3 DNA sequence: TGTGCCGTCTCCGCCGGGGTAAAGAACACCGGGGAGCTGTTTTTT.

This chain uses TRBV20-1 with TRBJ2-5; D call uncertain. The CDR3 sequence is 14 residues long. Trimming removed 7 bases at V and 2 bases at J, with 17 bases between. Per germline, CDR1 DFQATT and CDR2 SNEGSKA (reference sequence). The DNA of the CDR3 is TGCAGTGTTATCAGAGAGGCGTTTCAAGAGACCCAGTACTTC. Translation: CSVIREAFQETQYF.

CDR3 residues: CASSSAGGMSTDTQYF. The CDR3 nucleotides are TGTGCCAGCAGCTCCGCAGGGGGAATGAGCACAGATACGCAGTATTTT. The V gene is TRBV5-4, the J gene TRBJ2-3, with TRBD1 identical over 7 bases. This CDR3 comprises 16 residues. Germline-derived CDR1 and CDR2 are SGHNT and YYREEE (reference sequence). Losses at the gene ends were 3 bases for V and 0 bases for J; bases not matched to a gene: 7.

Many counts were recorded for this clonotype. The rearrangement links TRBV10-1 to TRBJ2-1; TRBD2 agrees at 10 bases. The CDR3 sequence is 14 residues long. CDR1 is WNHNN, CDR2 SYGVQD, per germline (reference sequence). Losses at the gene ends were 6 bases for V and 7 bases for J; bases not matched to a gene: 6. CDR3 nucleotide sequence: TGCGCCAGCAGCCTAGCGGGAGTCCAAAATGAGCAGTTCTTC. Its translation: CASSLAGVQNEQFF.

This clonotype occurred many times. The J gene is TRBJ2-2, the V gene TRBV11-2; TRBD1 is a possible D gene (6 bases). Germline lookup yields CDR1 SGHAT and CDR2 FQNNGV. The CDR3 runs to 16 residues. Trimming took off 1 base at V and 6 bases at J, with 15 bases between the two ends. CDR3 nucleotides: TGTGCCAGCAGCTTAGGCACAGGGATCGGCTCCGGGGAGCTGTTTTTT. It codes for CASSLGTGIGSGELFF.

This clonotype was detected many times. V usage is TRBV29-1 and J usage is TRBJ2-3, with 8 bases aligning to TRBD1. Germline CDR1 and CDR2: SQVTM and ANQGSEA. The CDR3 sequence is 13 residues long. Trimming took 6 bases from V and 2 from J; bases not matched to a gene: 4. CDR3 in amino acids: CSVDRGFTDTQYF. Written as DNA, the CDR3 is TGCAGCGTCGACAGGGGCTTCACAGATACGCAGTATTTT.

This clonotype has ten or more counts. This chain uses TRBV29-1 with TRBJ1-4; 8 bases fit TRBD1. Trimming cost V 6 bases and J 3 bases; bases outside gene matches: 3. The CDR3 is 13 amino acids. Per germline, CDR1 SQVTM and CDR2 ANQGSEA. The CDR3 loop is CSVRRGPNEKLFF. Written as DNA, the CDR3 is TGCAGCGTGCGCAGGGGGCCTAATGAAAAACTGTTTTTT.

This clonotype came up many times. The chain recombines TRBV12-3 or TRBV12-4 with TRBJ1-5, with D possibly matching TRBD1 (5 bases). Between the trimmed V and J ends, which lost 6 bases and 2 bases, there was a span of 14 bases. The CDR3 is 15 amino acids. The CDR3 coding sequence is TGTGCCAGCAGCCTCCTCGGGGGACGCAATCAGCCCCAGCATTTT. It specifies CASSLLGGRNQPQHF.

As regards this clonotype: This sequence is one base from a far larger clone and is likely a read error. The chain combines TRBV6-1 with TRBJ1-6; weak D call: TRBD1 (5 bases). Germline V gene lookup returns CDR1 MNHNS and CDR2 SASEGT. This CDR3 region has 14 residues. The V end lost 5 bases, the J end lost 9 bases, and 14 bases lay between the germline ends. The CDR3 nucleotides are TGTGCCAGCAGTCCCCGGAAAGACAGTTCACCCCTCCACTTT. It translates to CASSPRKDSSPLHF.

This clonotype appeared many times. The V gene is TRBV6-2 or TRBV6-3, the J gene TRBJ1-5, with TRBD1 as a possible D gene (6 bases). The CDR3 is 16 amino acids. Germline V lookup: CDR1 MNHEY, CDR2 SVGEGT. Trimming removed 2 bases from V and 0 bases from J, with 11 bases in between. In nucleotides, the CDR3 is TGTGCCAGCAGTTACCTATACAGGGATAGCAATCAGCCCCAGCATTTT. As protein: CASSYLYRDSNQPQHF.

Only a few counts were recorded for this clonotype. This chain joins TRBV12-3 or TRBV12-4 and TRBJ2-2; D gene unclear. The CDR3 loop spans 11 amino acids. V gave up 7 bases and J gave up 4 bases, with 4 bases separating them. CDR3 sequence reads: CASMGTGELFF. The CDR3 DNA reads as TGTGCCAGCATGGGCACCGGGGAGCTGTTTTTT.

This clonotype came up a few times. The chain recombines TRBV30 with TRBJ1-4; no firm D call. This CDR3 comprises 12 residues. The germline CDR1 and CDR2 sequences are GTSNPN and SVGIG (reference sequence). The V and J ends lost 2 bases and 3 bases respectively, with 4 bases between them. CDR3 bases: TGTGCCTGGAGTACTCCTAATGAAAAACTGTTTTTT. This sequence encodes CAWSTPNEKLFF.

Only a few counts were recorded for this clonotype. The rearrangement uses TRBV7-9 and TRBJ1-5, with TRBD1 matching 7 bases. Germline trimming cut 1 base from V and 4 bases from J; bases unmatched to any gene: 7. This CDR3 spans 16 amino acids. Per the germline V gene, CDR1 is SEHNR and CDR2 is FQNEAQ (reference sequence). CDR3 residues: CASSLVLRGQNQPQHF. CDR3 DNA: TGTGCCAGCAGCTTAGTTCTGAGGGGGCAGAATCAGCCCCAGCATTTT.

On this clonotype: A read error is likely here: a far larger clone is one base away. V and J are TRBV6-6 and TRBJ2-7; TRBD1 aligns across 7 bases. The CDR3 consists of 14 residues. In germline, CDR1 is MNHNY, CDR2 SVGAGI (reference sequence). Written as DNA, the CDR3 is TGTGACAGCAGTAAAACGACAGGGTCCTACGAGCAGTACTTC. It codes for CDSSKTTGSYEQYF.

This clonotype was seen repeatedly, ten times or more. The chain joins TRBV14 to TRBJ1-5, with a weak D call TRBD1 (6 bases). V was trimmed by 1 base and J by 7 bases, leaving 8 bases between them. The CDR3 covers 13 residues. The germline CDR1 and CDR2 sequences are SGHDN and FVKESK. CDR3 in DNA: TGTGCCAGCAGCCAAGGGGGGCTGCAGCCCCAGCATTTT. As protein: CASSQGGLQPQHF.

The chain has TRBV7-6 and TRBJ2-3; D is uncertain. The CDR3 sequence is 14 residues long. The V gene lost 1 base and the J gene lost 7 bases, with 12 bases spanning the gap. Per the germline V gene, CDR1 is SGHVS and CDR2 is FNYEAQ. The CDR3 coding sequence is TGTGCCAGCAGCTTAGTTAGCCTATTGAATACGCAGTATTTT. It encodes CASSLVSLLNTQYF.

In this sample, this clonotype turned up many times. This chain links TRBV28 with TRBJ1-5; the D gene is possibly TRBD1 (5 bases). The CDR3 runs 20 residues. Germline CDR1 and CDR2: MDHEN and SYDVKM. The V gene lost 4 bases and the J gene lost 0 bases, with 25 bases spanning the gap. The CDR3 sequence: CASSSPGGVAISYSNQPQHF. In DNA, the CDR3 is TGTGCCAGCAGTTCCCCCGGGGGGGTAGCTATAAGTTATAGCAATCAGCCCCAGCATTTT.

For this clonotype: This is likely an artifact of a read error, given a far larger clone one base away. The rearrangement uses TRBV7-9 and TRBJ1-5; 7 positions match TRBD1. Germline V gene data show CDR1 as SEHNR and CDR2 as FQNEAQ (reference sequence). This CDR3 region has 15 residues. Here the CDR3 DNA reads TGTGCCTGCAGCTTAGCCGGGACAGAGAATCAGCCCCAGCATTTT. It encodes CACSLAGTENQPQHF.

The chain joins TRBV6-2 or TRBV6-3 to TRBJ2-1, with 8 bases fitting TRBD2. The germline gives CDR1 MNHEY, CDR2 SVGEGT. This CDR3 is 16 amino acids long. J lost 0 bases, V lost 5 bases, and 6 bases had no gene match. In DNA form, the CDR3 reads TGTGCCAGCAGTGGGATTAGCGGGGCCTCCTACAATGAGCAGTTCTTC. As protein: CASSGISGASYNEQFF.

Many counts were recorded for this clonotype. This chain connects TRBV30 to TRBJ2-2; TRBD2 might be the D (6 bases). The CDR3 sequence is 14 residues long. Trimming removed 3 bases at V and 1 base at J, with 9 bases between. Germline CDR1 reads GTSNPN; CDR2 reads SVGIG (reference sequence). The CDR3 sequence is CAWRIAVNTGELFF. CDR3 in DNA: TGTGCCTGGAGAATAGCGGTGAACACCGGGGAGCTGTTTTTT. Combining the CDR3 with reference TRBV30 and TRBJ2-2 gives the whole variable domain SQTIHQWPATLVQPVGSPLSLECTVEGTSNPNLYWYRQAAGRGLQLLFYSVGIGQISSEVPQNLSASRPQDRQFILSSKKLLLSDSGFYLCAWRIAVNTGELFFGEGSRLTVL.

There are many counts of this clonotype. The rearrangement joins TRBV20-1 to TRBJ1-6; D not certain. V was clipped by 2 bases and J by 2 bases, with 19 bases between them. The CDR3 runs to 18 residues. Germline loops: CDR1 DFQATT, CDR2 SNEGSKA (reference sequence). Here the CDR3 DNA reads TGCAGTGCTAGATATCCACATCTCCTTCCCCCCTATAATTCACCCCTCCACTTT. This codes for CSARYPHLLPPYNSPLHF.

This chain connects TRBV6-2 or TRBV6-3 to TRBJ2-1; 8 bases are a match to TRBD2. The CDR3 contains 16 residues. V shed 3 bases and J 5 bases; nucleotides not matched to a gene: 9. Looked up from germline, CDR1 is MNHEY and CDR2 is SVGEGT. The CDR3 region has the DNA TGTGCCAGCAGTTATAAGCGGGGGCCGGGGGACAATGAGCAGTTCTTC. Amino acid sequence: CASSYKRGPGDNEQFF.

In this sample, this clonotype turned up a few times. A far larger clone differs by one base, so this is likely a read error. J is TRBJ2-1 and V is TRBV28; a weak D match, TRBD1 (6 bases). The CDR3 length is 12 residues. V shed 6 bases and J shed 10 bases, with 13 bases lying between them. Germline-derived CDR1 and CDR2 are MDHEN and SYDVKM. The CDR3 nucleotides are TGTGCCAGCAGCACAGGGTCCTACGAGCAGTTCTTC. This translates into CASSTGSYEQFF.

At least ten counts were recorded for this clonotype. The genes are TRBV5-6 and TRBJ2-5; D is possibly TRBD1 (6 bases). The germline V and J ends were trimmed by 1 base and 4 bases, with 17 bases remaining between them. The CDR3 has 16 residues. Germline V lookup: CDR1 SGHDT, CDR2 YYEEEE. In nucleotides, the CDR3 is TGTGCCAGCAGCTTGAGTGGGGACATCCCTCGAGAGACCCAGTACTTC. Its translation is CASSLSGDIPRETQYF.